This T cell receptor beta chain is from a study of spatial heterogeneity in lung cancer. In TCRdb, the 5' RACE reads were re-called with MiXCR into one record per CDR3 protein. The sample includes almost 75,000 distinct CDR3 sequences, about an eighth seen only once; the top ten take approximately 7%. This clonotype was recorded many times. V was clipped by 1 base and J by 1 base, with 4 bases between them. The CDR3 runs to 13 residues. Germline assignment: CDR1 MGHRA and CDR2 YSYEKL. Time point here: sample taken at primary tumor resection. The authors sequenced whole RNA from tumor, nontumor lung or frozen PBMC without sorting. Untreated early-stage non-small cell lung cancer patients, over 55 in total, were the donors.

The rearrangement joins TRBV4-1 to TRBJ1-1; D call uncertain. The sample was PBMCs, taken at surgery. This receptor was identified in a male donor with early-stage non-small cell lung cancer. The CDR3, as DNA: TGCGCCAGCAGCCAAGTGCAGAACACTGAAGCTTTCTTT. Translated: CASSQVQNTEAFF.